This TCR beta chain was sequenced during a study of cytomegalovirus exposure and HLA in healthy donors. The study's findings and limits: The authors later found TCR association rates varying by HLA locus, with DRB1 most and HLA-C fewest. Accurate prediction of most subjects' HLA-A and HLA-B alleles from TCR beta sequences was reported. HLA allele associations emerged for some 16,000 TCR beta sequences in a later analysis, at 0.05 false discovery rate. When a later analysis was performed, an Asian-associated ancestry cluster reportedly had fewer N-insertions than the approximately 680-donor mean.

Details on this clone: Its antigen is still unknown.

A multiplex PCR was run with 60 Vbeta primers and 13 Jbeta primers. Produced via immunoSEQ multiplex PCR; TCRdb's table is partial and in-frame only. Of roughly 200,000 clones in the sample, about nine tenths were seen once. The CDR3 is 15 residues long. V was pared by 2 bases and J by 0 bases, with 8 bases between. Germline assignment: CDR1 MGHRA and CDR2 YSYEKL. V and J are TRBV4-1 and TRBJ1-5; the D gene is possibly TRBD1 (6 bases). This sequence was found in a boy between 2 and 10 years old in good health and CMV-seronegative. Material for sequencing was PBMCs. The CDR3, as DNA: TGCGCCAGCAGCCAACTGGACAGTAGCAATCAGCCCCAGCATTTT. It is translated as CASSQLDSSNQPQHF.